This TCR beta chain was retrieved from a study of blood T cell repertoires in COVID-19. The data were produced by immunoSEQ multiplex PCR, yet TCRdb's version contains in-frame clones alone and is incomplete. The data show 180,000 or so clones, with about 80% seen just once and roughly 6.9% held by the top ten. This clone came up a few times. The V gene's germline CDR1 is MDHEN and CDR2 SYDVKM. The CDR3 is 13 amino acids. Trimming removed 3 bases from V and 6 bases from J; junction bases left unmatched: 3. This sequence was found in a man in his forties who had recovered from COVID-19. The V call is TRBV28, the J call TRBJ2-7; TRBD1 agrees at 9 bases. The sample consisted of PBMCs or T cells enriched from blood (not recorded which). The CDR3 loop is CASSLTGGSEQYF. The CDR3 DNA sequence: TGTGCCAGCAGTTTGACAGGGGGGAGCGAGCAGTACTTC.